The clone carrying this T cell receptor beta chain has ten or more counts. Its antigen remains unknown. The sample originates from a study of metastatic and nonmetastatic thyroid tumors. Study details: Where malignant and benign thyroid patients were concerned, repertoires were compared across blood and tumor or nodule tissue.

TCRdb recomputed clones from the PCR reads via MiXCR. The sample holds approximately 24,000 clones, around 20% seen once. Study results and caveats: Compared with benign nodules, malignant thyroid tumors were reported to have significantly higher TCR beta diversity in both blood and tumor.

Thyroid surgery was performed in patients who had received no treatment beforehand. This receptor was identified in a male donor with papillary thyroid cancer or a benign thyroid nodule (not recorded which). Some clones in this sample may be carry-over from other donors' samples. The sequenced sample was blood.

The DNA for the CDR3 is TGTGCCAGTAGTATCCTCCCAACAGTTACCCGTAGATCACCCCTCCACTTT. It yields the protein CASSILPTVTRRSPLHF. V usage is TRBV19 and J usage is TRBJ1-6; no definite D call. There are 17 residues in the CDR3. Trimming removed 3 bases at V and 10 bases at J, with 22 bases between. Looked up from germline, CDR1 is LNHDA and CDR2 is SQIVND (reference sequence).